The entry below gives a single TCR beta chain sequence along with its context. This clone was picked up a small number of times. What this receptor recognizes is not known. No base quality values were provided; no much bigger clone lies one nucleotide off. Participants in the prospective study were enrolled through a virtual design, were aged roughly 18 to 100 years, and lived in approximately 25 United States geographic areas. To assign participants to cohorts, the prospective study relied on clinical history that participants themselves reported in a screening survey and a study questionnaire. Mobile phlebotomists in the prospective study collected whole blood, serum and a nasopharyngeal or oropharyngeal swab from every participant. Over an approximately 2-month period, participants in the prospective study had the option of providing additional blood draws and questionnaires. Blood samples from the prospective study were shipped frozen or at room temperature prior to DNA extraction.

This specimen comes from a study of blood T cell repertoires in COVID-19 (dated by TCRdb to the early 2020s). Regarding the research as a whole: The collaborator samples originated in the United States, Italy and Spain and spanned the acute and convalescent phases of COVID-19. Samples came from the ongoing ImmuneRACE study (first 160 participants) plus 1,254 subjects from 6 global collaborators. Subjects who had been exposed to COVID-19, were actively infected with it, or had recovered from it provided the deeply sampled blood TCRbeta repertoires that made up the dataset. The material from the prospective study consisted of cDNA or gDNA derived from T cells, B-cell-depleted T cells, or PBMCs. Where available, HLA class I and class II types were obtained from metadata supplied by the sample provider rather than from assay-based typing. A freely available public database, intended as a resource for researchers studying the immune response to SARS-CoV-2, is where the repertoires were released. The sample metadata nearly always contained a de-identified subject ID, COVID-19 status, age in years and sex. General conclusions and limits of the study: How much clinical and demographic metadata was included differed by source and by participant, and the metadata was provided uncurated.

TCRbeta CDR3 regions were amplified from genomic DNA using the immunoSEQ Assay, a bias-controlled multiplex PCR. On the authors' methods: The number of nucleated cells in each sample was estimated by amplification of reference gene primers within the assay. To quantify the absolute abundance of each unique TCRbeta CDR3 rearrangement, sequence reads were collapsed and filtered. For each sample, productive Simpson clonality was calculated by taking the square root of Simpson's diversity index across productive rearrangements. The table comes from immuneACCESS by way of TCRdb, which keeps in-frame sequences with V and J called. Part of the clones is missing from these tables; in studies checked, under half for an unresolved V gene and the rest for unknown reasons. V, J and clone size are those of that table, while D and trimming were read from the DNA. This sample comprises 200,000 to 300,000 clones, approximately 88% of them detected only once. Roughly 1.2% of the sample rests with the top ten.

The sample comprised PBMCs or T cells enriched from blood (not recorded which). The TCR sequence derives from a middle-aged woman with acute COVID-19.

The nucleotide sequence is given as TGTGGGGTTTGGGGACAGGGGATCACTGAAGCTTTCTTT. The resulting protein is CGVWGQGITEAFF. This sequence uses TRBV6-5 and TRBJ1-1, and 10 junction bases match TRBD1. CDR3 length: 13 amino acids, cysteine to phenylalanine. The retained sequence is limited to the CDR3, 39 bases, with the frame set at the first base. Reading the germline V gene gives CDR1 MNHEY and CDR2 SVGAGI.